The 15 T cell receptor beta chains given below trace back to one sample, sequenced in a study of cytomegalovirus exposure and HLA in healthy donors. 13 Jbeta primers and 60 Vbeta primers were used for the PCR. This table comes from immunoSEQ multiplex PCR, and its TCRdb copy is limited to in-frame clones, with some not included. The sample data list 190,000 or so clones. Sample: PBMCs. Receptor source: a boy between 10 and 17 years old in good health and CMV-seronegative.

The V call is TRBV30, the J call TRBJ1-3; unclear D gene. Germline CDR1 reads GTSNPN; CDR2 reads SVGIG (reference sequence). The CDR3 is 13 amino acids. Trimming stripped 2 bases from V and 4 bases from J, with 9 bases between. As DNA, the CDR3 is TGTGCCTGGAGTCGGTTTTTGGGAAACACCATATATTTT. As protein: CAWSRFLGNTIYF. The whole variable domain, filled in from reference TRBV30 and TRBJ1-3, reads SQTIHQWPATLVQPVGSPLSLECTVEGTSNPNLYWYRQAAGRGLQLLFYSVGIGQISSEVPQNLSASRPQDRQFILSSKKLLLSDSGFYLCAWSRFLGNTIYFGEGSWLTVV.

V usage is TRBV19 and J usage is TRBJ1-6; perhaps TRBD1 as D (5 bases). Trimming took off 10 bases at V and 12 bases at J, with 19 bases between the two ends. Germline V gene data show CDR1 as LNHDA and CDR2 as SQIVND (reference sequence). The CDR3 is 13 amino acids. Written as DNA, the CDR3 is TGTGCCACCTCAGACGGAACGGGGGGACCCCTCCACTTT. Its protein product is CATSDGTGGPLHF.

The chain has TRBV7-2 and TRBJ1-5, with D perhaps TRBD1 (6 bases). The V gene lost 4 bases and the J gene lost 1 base, with 11 bases spanning the gap. The CDR3 length is 15 residues. Germline assignment: CDR1 SGHTA and CDR2 FQGNSA. CDR3 protein: CASSWTDGSNQPQHF. CDR3 coding DNA: TGTGCCAGCAGCTGGACAGACGGAAGCAATCAGCCCCAGCATTTT.

The rearrangement links TRBV6-1 to TRBJ1-2; a possible D gene is TRBD1 (5 bases). This CDR3 region has 13 residues. CDR1 is MNHNS, CDR2 SASEGT, per germline. Between the trimmed V and J ends, which lost 0 bases and 4 bases, there was a span of 6 bases. CDR3 sequence reads: CASSEAGGYGYTF. For the CDR3, the DNA is TGTGCCAGCAGTGAAGCGGGGGGCTATGGCTACACCTTC.

This chain uses TRBV6-5 with TRBJ2-7; D remains unclear. The length of the CDR3 is 12 residues. Germline CDR1 MNHEY, CDR2 SVGAGI. V dropped 4 bases and J dropped 0 bases, with 4 bases sitting between them. In DNA form, the CDR3 reads TGTGCCAGCAGTTCAATCTCCTACGAGCAGTACTTC. Protein product: CASSSISYEQYF.

The chain couples TRBV11-3 to TRBJ2-2, with D possibly TRBD1 on 5 matching bases. From germline, CDR1 is SGHNT and CDR2 YENEEA. The V end lost 1 base, the J end lost 5 bases, and 5 bases lay between the germline ends. The CDR3 extends over 13 amino acids. The CDR3 DNA reads as TGTGCCAGCAGCTTAGCAGGGACCGGGGAGCTGTTTTTT. It specifies CASSLAGTGELFF.

The chain couples TRBV11-1 to TRBJ1-1; D is unclear. V was trimmed by 2 bases and J by 9 bases, leaving 19 bases between them. There are 15 residues in the CDR3. Germline values: CDR1 SGHAT, CDR2 FQDESV (reference sequence). As DNA, the CDR3 is TGTGCCAGCAGCTTAAGGAGTCGGGAACCCGACAAAGCTTTCTTT. Its translation is CASSLRSREPDKAFF.

V is TRBV7-8 and J is TRBJ2-1; 7 positions match TRBD1. Germline lookup yields CDR1 SGHVS and CDR2 FQNEAQ. After removal of 5 bases from V and 4 bases from J, the junction contained 8 bases not matched to a gene. The CDR3 sequence is 15 residues long. The CDR3 region is CASSPRQGPYNEQFF. The CDR3 region has the DNA TGTGCCAGCAGCCCCCGACAGGGACCTTACAATGAGCAGTTCTTC.

The chain combines TRBV28 with TRBJ2-7; 10 nucleotides align to TRBD1. This CDR3 has 18 amino acids. V was clipped by 7 bases and J by 2 bases; unmatched bases: 17. Germline loops: CDR1 MDHEN, CDR2 SYDVKM. CDR3 loop: CASTQPAAGTGVPYEQYF. In nucleotides, the CDR3 is TGTGCCAGCACTCAACCGGCGGCGGGGACAGGGGTGCCCTACGAGCAGTACTTC.

This rearrangement joins TRBV6-1 to TRBJ2-4; 12 bases match TRBD2. Germline lookup yields CDR1 MNHNS and CDR2 SASEGT. The junction had 7 bases not matched to a gene; V was cut back by 10 bases and J by 6 bases. The CDR3 runs to 14 residues. This CDR3 is CAIRLAGGINIQYF. For the CDR3, the DNA is TGTGCCATCAGGCTAGCGGGGGGGATAAACATTCAGTACTTC.

The chain combines TRBV6-5 with TRBJ2-1; D uncertain. V was clipped by 3 bases and J by 6 bases, with 12 bases between them. Germline V CDR1 and CDR2: MNHEY, SVGAGI. This CDR3 contains 14 residues. DNA for the CDR3: TGTGCCAGCAGTTATCCAGCCGGGTCCAATGAGCAGTTCTTC. Amino acid sequence: CASSYPAGSNEQFF.

The chain uses TRBV29-1 and TRBJ1-1; perhaps TRBD1 as D (5 bases). The germline V gene encodes CDR1 SQVTM and CDR2 ANQGSEA. V was clipped by 2 bases and J by 5 bases, with 18 bases between them. The CDR3 consists of 15 residues. CDR3 amino acids: CSVELGRQGNTEAFF. The CDR3 coding sequence is TGCAGCGTTGAACTGGGTAGGCAGGGAAATACTGAAGCTTTCTTT.

In DNA, the CDR3 is TGCAGCGTTGTCGGGGGGGAATCGGGAAACACCATATATTTT. It specifies CSVVGGESGNTIYF. The chain couples TRBV29-1 to TRBJ1-3; TRBD1 might be the D (5 bases). Germline CDR1 reads SQVTM; CDR2 reads ANQGSEA. CDR3 length: 14 residues. Between the trimmed V and J ends, which lost 4 bases and 4 bases, there was a span of 14 bases.

The chain has TRBV2 and TRBJ2-5; the match to TRBD1 covers 9 bases. This CDR3 is built from 14 residues. The germline V gene encodes CDR1 SNHLY and CDR2 FYNNEI. Trimming at V came to 3 bases and at J to 3 bases, leaving 2 bases not matched to a gene. This CDR3 reads CASSEGTGKETQYF. CDR3 bases: TGTGCCAGCAGTGAGGGGACAGGGAAAGAGACCCAGTACTTC.

This sequence joins TRBV2 and TRBJ2-6; D might be TRBD1 (6 bases). Germline CDR1 SNHLY, CDR2 FYNNEI. The CDR3 sequence is 14 residues long. Trimming left V 11 bases short and J 1 base short, with 12 bases between. Here the CDR3 DNA reads TGTGCCGCAAAACAGGGATCTGGGGCCAACGTCCTGACTTTC. This codes for CAAKQGSGANVLTF.